This note documents a single TCR beta chain sequence. Its target is unknown. CDR3 and TCR beta VDJ profiling relied on a genomic DNA template. TCRdb reprocessed the reads with MiXCR, giving one entry per CDR3 protein. The profile covers roughly 500,000 distinct CDR3 sequences, with roughly 34% appearing a single time and about 0.8% taken by the ten largest. All patients picked for sequencing had shown, by flow cytometry, an expansion of CD8+CD57+ cells. The source of the sample is a study of CD8+CD57+ T cells in acquired aplastic anemia. Whole-study context: The average for DNA from sorted CD4+ and CD8+ cells was 3 to 3.5 ug.

Study-wide points: Between patients and controls, some 31 CD8+ CDR3 sequences were found in common.

Germline CDR1 reads SGHRS; CDR2 reads YFSETQ. The CDR3 runs 19 residues. Germline trimming cut 0 bases from V and 0 bases from J; bases unmatched to any gene: 8. Source material: sorted CD4+, CD8+, or CD8+CD57+ T cells (not recorded which) from PBMCs. This chain joins TRBV5-1 and TRBJ2-7; 14 nucleotides line up with TRBD2. This clonotype originated in a human donor with aplastic anemia. The chain's CDR3 is CASSLVSGLAGALSYEQYF. CDR3 bases: TGCGCCAGCAGCTTGGTTTCGGGACTAGCGGGAGCCCTCTCCTACGAGCAGTACTTC.